These T cell receptor beta chains were read from a single sample in a study of CD8 T cells in ankylosing spondylitis. Each CDR3 protein gets one entry after TCRdb re-called the 5' RACE reads with MiXCR. The data hold fewer than 450,000 distinct CDR3 sequences, with 15% to 20% observed a single time. Sequenced: blood, either unsorted or a sorted T cell fraction (not recorded which). The receptors come from a male donor with ankylosing spondylitis. Both conserved end residues are part of each CDR3. The order of the fields is J gene, clone size, D gene, CDR3 length, V gene, CDR3 protein, CDR3 DNA. A D gene is named only where the DNA matches it firmly. Size is stated for part of the rows, as once, few or many counts, or as a class when the clone is expanded.

j_gene: TRBJ2-1; abundance: .; d_gene: TRBD2; len: 17; v_gene: TRBV28; CDR3aa: CASSLQSGRDQNNEQFF; CDR3nt: TGTGCCAGCAGTTTACAGAGCGGGAGGGATCAAAACAATGAGCAGTTCTTC
j_gene: TRBJ1-2; abundance: .; d_gene: .; len: 15; v_gene: TRBV3-1; CDR3aa: CASSHITPDYYGYTF; CDR3nt: TGTGCCAGCAGCCATATCACTCCAGATTACTATGGCTACACCTTC
j_gene: TRBJ2-2; abundance: .; d_gene: .; len: 14; v_gene: TRBV5-1; CDR3aa: CASSVTSRTGELFF; CDR3nt: TGCGCCAGCAGCGTGACTAGTCGCACCGGGGAGCTGTTTTTT
j_gene: TRBJ1-4; abundance: .; d_gene: .; len: 14; v_gene: TRBV3-1; CDR3aa: CASSQEWRGEKLFF; CDR3nt: TGTGCCAGCAGCCAAGAGTGGAGGGGTGAAAAACTGTTTTTT
j_gene: TRBJ1-3; abundance: many; d_gene: .; len: 11; v_gene: TRBV12-3/TRBV12-4; CDR3aa: CASTALDTIYF; CDR3nt: TGTGCCAGCACCGCCTTGGACACCATATATTTT
j_gene: TRBJ2-2; abundance: many; d_gene: TRBD2; len: 15; v_gene: TRBV12-3/TRBV12-4; CDR3aa: CASSRLAGRTGELFF; CDR3nt: TGTGCCAGCAGTAGACTAGCGGGACGCACCGGGGAGCTGTTTTTT
j_gene: TRBJ2-2; abundance: .; d_gene: .; len: 11; v_gene: TRBV3-1; CDR3aa: CASGVGGELFF; CDR3nt: TGTGCCAGCGGGGTAGGCGGGGAGCTGTTTTTT
j_gene: TRBJ2-3; abundance: .; d_gene: .; len: 12; v_gene: TRBV20-1; CDR3aa: CSVPGPGDTQYF; CDR3nt: TGCAGTGTACCGGGGCCAGGGGATACGCAGTATTTT
j_gene: TRBJ2-3; abundance: few; d_gene: TRBD2; len: 16; v_gene: TRBV7-3; CDR3aa: CASSLRAGGLGDTQYF; CDR3nt: TGTGCCAGCAGCTTAAGGGCCGGAGGACTAGGTGATACGCAGTATTTT
j_gene: TRBJ2-7; abundance: .; d_gene: TRBD2; len: 16; v_gene: TRBV3-1; CDR3aa: CASSQEWRGFSYEQYF; CDR3nt: TGTGCCAGCAGCCAAGAGTGGCGGGGGTTTAGCTACGAGCAGTACTTC
j_gene: TRBJ2-3; abundance: once; d_gene: TRBD2; len: 16; v_gene: TRBV5-1; CDR3aa: CASSWGAGGPTDTQYF; CDR3nt: TGCGCCAGCAGCTGGGGAGCGGGGGGGCCCACAGATACGCAGTATTTT
j_gene: TRBJ1-1; abundance: .; d_gene: .; len: 14; v_gene: TRBV18; CDR3aa: CASSTTDLNTEAFF; CDR3nt: TGTGCCAGCTCTACGACCGACCTGAACACTGAAGCTTTCTTT
j_gene: TRBJ2-4; abundance: few; d_gene: .; len: 15; v_gene: TRBV7-7; CDR3aa: CASSLGPGTDNIQYF; CDR3nt: TGTGCTAGCAGCTTAGGGCCCGGGACGGATAACATTCAGTACTTC
j_gene: TRBJ1-1; abundance: .; d_gene: .; len: 13; v_gene: TRBV28; CDR3aa: CASRTGSVTEAFF; CDR3nt: TGTGCCAGCAGAACAGGGTCGGTCACTGAAGCTTTCTTT
j_gene: TRBJ2-5; abundance: many; d_gene: .; len: 13; v_gene: TRBV29-1; CDR3aa: CSVEHRKEETQYF; CDR3nt: TGCAGCGTTGAACACAGGAAGGAAGAGACCCAGTACTTC
j_gene: TRBJ1-2; abundance: .; d_gene: TRBD1; len: 13; v_gene: TRBV25-1; CDR3aa: CASIGQGDHGYTF; CDR3nt: TGTGCCAGCATAGGACAGGGTGACCATGGCTACACCTTC
j_gene: TRBJ1-1; abundance: many; d_gene: .; len: 13; v_gene: TRBV12-3/TRBV12-4; CDR3aa: CASSGQQNTEAFF; CDR3nt: TGTGCCAGCAGTGGACAGCAGAACACTGAAGCTTTCTTT
j_gene: TRBJ2-1; abundance: few; d_gene: TRBD2; len: 17; v_gene: TRBV4-1; CDR3aa: CASSQDRAGGSYNEQFF; CDR3nt: TGCGCCAGCAGCCAAGATCGAGCGGGAGGCTCCTACAATGAGCAGTTCTTC
j_gene: TRBJ1-4; abundance: .; d_gene: .; len: 12; v_gene: TRBV7-8; CDR3aa: CASSLSMVKLFF; CDR3nt: TGTGCCAGCAGCTTATCGATGGTAAAACTGTTTTTT
j_gene: TRBJ2-1; abundance: few; d_gene: .; len: 17; v_gene: TRBV5-1; CDR3aa: CASSLGGGMGPDNEQFF; CDR3nt: TGCGCCAGCAGCTTGGGAGGGGGGATGGGCCCAGACAATGAGCAGTTCTTC
j_gene: TRBJ1-1; abundance: .; d_gene: .; len: 14; v_gene: TRBV28; CDR3aa: CASSLLAGKIEAFF; CDR3nt: TGTGCCAGCAGTTTATTAGCAGGGAAGATTGAAGCTTTCTTT
j_gene: TRBJ2-1; abundance: few; d_gene: TRBD2; len: 15; v_gene: TRBV10-3; CDR3aa: CAIRTSGGADNEQFF; CDR3nt: TGTGCCATCAGGACTAGCGGGGGGGCAGACAATGAGCAGTTCTTC
j_gene: TRBJ2-7; abundance: once; d_gene: .; len: 15; v_gene: TRBV6-1; CDR3aa: CASGGWGSEGHEQYF; CDR3nt: TGTGCCAGCGGGGGGTGGGGGAGTGAGGGTCACGAGCAGTACTTC
j_gene: TRBJ1-1; abundance: .; d_gene: .; len: 14; v_gene: TRBV13; CDR3aa: CASSLAHLNTEAFF; CDR3nt: TGTGCCAGCAGCTTAGCACATCTCAACACTGAAGCTTTCTTT
j_gene: TRBJ2-7; abundance: .; d_gene: TRBD2; len: 14; v_gene: TRBV3-1; CDR3aa: CASSQPGGFYEQYF; CDR3nt: TGTGCCAGCAGCCAACCGGGGGGGTTTTACGAGCAGTACTTC
j_gene: TRBJ2-3; abundance: many; d_gene: .; len: 14; v_gene: TRBV5-1; CDR3aa: CASSLVHGEDTQYF; CDR3nt: TGCGCCAGCAGCTTGGTTCACGGGGAGGATACGCAGTATTTT
j_gene: TRBJ2-3; abundance: .; d_gene: TRBD2; len: 16; v_gene: TRBV9; CDR3aa: CASSAAGGRFTDTQYF; CDR3nt: TGTGCCAGCAGCGCCGCGGGGGGGAGGTTCACAGATACGCAGTATTTT
j_gene: TRBJ2-7; abundance: .; d_gene: .; len: 14; v_gene: TRBV3-1; CDR3aa: CASSNRDTTYEQYF; CDR3nt: TGTGCCAGTTCTAACCGGGACACAACCTACGAGCAGTACTTC
j_gene: TRBJ1-4; abundance: few; d_gene: .; len: 16; v_gene: TRBV12-3/TRBV12-4; CDR3aa: CASSGAWGADGEKLFF; CDR3nt: TGTGCCAGCAGTGGGGCCTGGGGGGCCGACGGGGAAAAACTGTTTTTT